The entry below describes one TCR beta chain. This record belongs to a study of blood T cell repertoires in COVID-19. Study-level information: Sites in the United States, Italy and Spain provided acute and convalescent COVID-19 samples. Sample material is recorded as cDNA or gDNA derived from T cells, B-cell-depleted T cells, or PBMCs.

Germline V gene sequence: CDR1 SEHNR, CDR2 FQNEAQ (reference sequence). Trimming pared 5 bases from V and 5 bases from J, leaving 12 bases between. This CDR3 is 13 amino acids long. In the authors' workflow: Amplification with reference gene primers provided the estimates of nucleated cell counts. Some clones are missing from TCRdb's copy, which holds only in-frame ones; the method was immunoSEQ multiplex PCR. The D gene and trimming were derived from the DNA, and the V and J assignments and clone size from that table. The sample shows 180,000 or so clones, 70% to 90% of them seen only once. The sequence was obtained from a human donor with active or convalescent COVID-19. The donor label of this sample is uncertain. Sequencing was done on a sample of peripheral blood. This chain uses TRBV7-9 with TRBJ2-5; D is unclear. This chain's CDR3 is CASSAGPWETQYF. The CDR3 DNA is TGTGCCAGCAGCGCCGGTCCTTGGGAGACCCAGTACTTC. The complete variable domain, with remaining parts taken from reference TRBV7-9 and TRBJ2-5, reads DTGVSQNPRHKITKRGQNVTFRCDPISEHNRLYWYRQTLGQGPEFLTYFQNEAQLEKSRLLSDRFSAERPKGSFSTLEIQRTEQGDSAMYLCASSAGPWETQYFGPGTRLLVL.